A selection of T cell receptor beta chains follows, all from one sample in a study of blood T cell repertoires in COVID-19. Produced via immunoSEQ multiplex PCR; TCRdb's table is partial and in-frame only. The sample carries under 85,000 clones, less than 90% recorded once. The sample taken for sequencing was peripheral blood. Source of these receptors: an elderly man with acute or convalescent COVID-19. The CDR3 runs from the conserved cysteine through the conserved F or W. A D gene is named only where the DNA matches it firmly. Only part of the rows carry a size: once, few, many, or a class if the clone is expanded.

V gene,J gene,D gene,clone size,CDR3 protein,CDR3 DNA
TRBV5-5,TRBJ2-7,TRBD2,NA,CASNPSGIVSYEQYF,TGTGCCAGCAACCCCAGCGGGATAGTCTCCTACGAGCAGTACTTC
TRBV19,TRBJ2-5,NA,NA,CASSIWGEETQYF,TGTGCCAGTAGTATTTGGGGGGAAGAGACCCAGTACTTC
TRBV6-5,TRBJ1-2,NA,NA,CASFQNYGYTF,TGTGCCAGCTTCCAGAACTATGGCTACACCTTC
TRBV11-2,TRBJ1-1,NA,NA,CASSSQENTEAFF,TGTGCCAGCAGCTCACAGGAGAACACTGAAGCTTTCTTT
TRBV10-3,TRBJ2-5,NA,NA,CAISEAGSGTQYF,TGTGCCATCAGTGAAGCGGGTTCAGGGACCCAGTACTTC
TRBV5-1,TRBJ1-1,NA,NA,CASSLGLGGTEAFF,TGCGCCAGCAGCTTGGGGCTGGGGGGGACTGAAGCTTTCTTT
TRBV7-9,TRBJ2-1,TRBD2,NA,CASSLGRGRPTDEQFF,TGTGCCAGCAGCTTAGGACGCGGGAGGCCGACCGATGAGCAGTTCTTC
TRBV6-2/TRBV6-3,TRBJ1-2,TRBD1,NA,CASSSRGDGYTF,TGTGCCAGCAGTTCCAGGGGGGATGGCTACACCTTC
TRBV30,TRBJ2-1,NA,NA,CAWVEGAGNEQFF,TGTGCCTGGGTGGAGGGAGCGGGCAATGAGCAGTTCTTC
TRBV14,TRBJ2-3,TRBD2,NA,CASSEIAGGPHTQYF,TGTGCCAGCAGCGAAATAGCGGGAGGGCCACATACGCAGTATTTT
TRBV10-3,TRBJ1-2,TRBD1,NA,CAISPGTGLYGYTF,TGTGCCATCAGCCCCGGGACAGGGCTCTATGGCTACACCTTC
TRBV2,TRBJ1-1,NA,few,CASSERRVTEAFF,TGTGCCAGCAGTGAACGCAGGGTGACTGAAGCTTTCTTT
TRBV12-3/TRBV12-4,TRBJ1-2,TRBD1,NA,CASSLDRGDGYTF,TGTGCCAGCAGTTTAGACAGGGGGGACGGCTACACCTTC
TRBV6-2/TRBV6-3,TRBJ1-4,NA,NA,CASSYRGQLPNEKLFF,TGTGCCAGCAGTTACCGAGGACAGCTGCCTAATGAAAAACTGTTTTTT
TRBV4-1,TRBJ2-7,TRBD2,NA,CASSPGTSGSKFFQEQYF,TGCGCCAGCAGCCCCGGGACTAGCGGGAGCAAATTTTTTCAGGAGCAGTACTTC
TRBV27,TRBJ1-2,NA,once,CASSFREARGGYTF,TGTGCCAGCAGTTTTAGGGAAGCACGGGGGGGCTACACCTTC
TRBV27,TRBJ2-3,NA,NA,CASSSLGGIGTDTQYF,TGTGCCAGCAGTTCCTTGGGAGGAATTGGAACAGATACGCAGTATTTT
TRBV12-5,TRBJ2-1,TRBD2,NA,CASGLGERERDEQFF,TGTGCTAGTGGTTTGGGCGAGCGGGAGAGAGATGAGCAGTTCTTC
TRBV29-1,TRBJ1-1,NA,NA,CSVRRLSGTEAFF,TGCAGCGTTAGACGACTCAGTGGCACTGAAGCTTTCTTT
TRBV11-3,TRBJ1-4,TRBD1,few,CASSSQTGSTEKLFF,TGTGCCAGCAGCTCCCAGACAGGGAGCACTGAAAAACTGTTTTTT
TRBV4-1,TRBJ2-2,TRBD2,NA,CASSQDSGVNTGELFF,TGCGCCAGCAGCCAAGATAGCGGGGTGAACACCGGGGAGCTGTTTTTT
TRBV5-4,TRBJ1-2,NA,NA,CASSGGWDGPGYTF,TGTGCCAGCAGCGGGGGGTGGGACGGCCCCGGCTACACCTTC
TRBV30,TRBJ2-7,NA,NA,CAWSPGGSHLQYF,TGTGCCTGGAGTCCGGGGGGCAGTCACTTGCAGTACTTC
TRBV6-5,TRBJ1-6,TRBD1,NA,CASSYQQGARNSPLHF,TGTGCCAGCAGTTACCAACAGGGGGCGCGGAATTCACCCCTCCACTTT
TRBV11-2,TRBJ2-1,TRBD2,NA,CASSLGFGGSGEQFF,TGTGCCAGCAGCTTAGGTTTCGGCGGGAGCGGTGAGCAGTTCTTC
TRBV6-5,TRBJ2-2,TRBD1,NA,CASSSGTGRAGELFF,TGTGCCAGCAGTTCCGGGACAGGGAGAGCCGGGGAGCTGTTTTTT
TRBV30,TRBJ1-2,NA,NA,CAWSTGGGHHGYTF,TGTGCCTGGAGTACCGGGGGGGGCCATCATGGCTACACCTTC
TRBV6-2/TRBV6-3,TRBJ2-1,NA,NA,CASSYSQRYNEQFF,TGTGCCAGCAGTTACTCCCAACGGTACAATGAGCAGTTCTTC
TRBV20-1,TRBJ1-1,NA,NA,CSAPPGAFF,TGCAGTGCCCCCCCAGGGGCTTTCTTT
TRBV30,TRBJ2-5,NA,NA,CAWSVLGEGTQETQYF,TGTGCCTGGAGTGTACTGGGAGAGGGAACCCAAGAGACCCAGTACTTC
TRBV27,TRBJ1-1,TRBD1,NA,CASSSPPRQGWNTEAFF,TGTGCCAGCAGTTCTCCACCGCGACAGGGTTGGAACACTGAAGCTTTCTTT
TRBV5-6,TRBJ1-1,TRBD1,NA,CASSLLGGRGNTEAFF,TGTGCCAGCAGCTTGCTAGGGGGCAGGGGAAACACTGAAGCTTTCTTT
TRBV11-2,TRBJ1-2,NA,NA,CASSGSGGGYTF,TGTGCCAGCAGCGGCTCTGGGGGGGGCTACACCTTC
TRBV2,TRBJ1-1,NA,once,CASSPGRAVTEAFF,TGTGCCAGCAGTCCGGGGAGGGCCGTCACTGAAGCTTTCTTT
TRBV27,TRBJ1-6,TRBD1,once,CASRGQTNSPLHF,TGTGCCAGCAGGGGACAGACGAATTCACCCCTCCACTTT
TRBV27,TRBJ1-3,NA,NA,CASSPANGNTIYF,TGTGCCAGCAGCCCAGCGAATGGAAACACCATATATTTT
TRBV24-1,TRBJ2-5,TRBD2,NA,CATGTSGRAAETQYF,TGTGCCACCGGGACTAGCGGGAGGGCCGCCGAGACCCAGTACTTC
TRBV24-1,TRBJ1-1,TRBD1,NA,CATSDPGQGDTEAFF,TGTGCCACCAGTGACCCCGGACAGGGGGACACTGAAGCTTTCTTT
TRBV5-1,TRBJ2-5,TRBD2,NA,CASSLWTSGAQETQYF,TGCGCCAGCAGCTTATGGACTAGCGGGGCACAAGAGACCCAGTACTTC
TRBV6-5,TRBJ1-1,NA,NA,CASSYKGEKNTEAFF,TGTGCCAGCAGTTACAAGGGAGAGAAGAACACTGAAGCTTTCTTT
TRBV2,TRBJ1-4,TRBD1,NA,CASSSGTVNEKLFF,TGTGCCAGCAGTTCCGGGACAGTCAATGAAAAACTGTTTTTT
TRBV7-2,TRBJ2-2,TRBD2,NA,CASSLPPGGAGELFF,TGTGCCAGCAGCCTACCCCCCGGGGGGGCCGGGGAGCTGTTTTTT
TRBV29-1,TRBJ2-2,NA,NA,CSVDPGKSTGELFF,TGCAGCGTTGACCCAGGGAAGTCCACCGGGGAGCTGTTTTTT
TRBV19,TRBJ1-2,NA,NA,CASSGSRRWGDGYTF,TGTGCCAGTAGTGGATCCCGACGATGGGGGGATGGCTACACCTTC
TRBV4-2,TRBJ1-4,TRBD1,NA,CASSPPGQGLRKLFF,TGTGCCAGCAGTCCACCGGGACAGGGGCTGAGAAAACTGTTTTTT